The 30 T cell receptor beta chains reported below all come from one sample, sequenced in a study of T cell responses to AZD1222 COVID-19 vaccine. Libraries were prepared by immunoSEQ multiplex PCR; TCRdb keeps only in-frame clonotypes and omits some of them. Seen here are some 110,000 clones, about 90% observed once, and the top ten hold around 4%. The specimen was peripheral blood, collected on day 0 of AZD1222 vaccination. Source of these receptors: an adult in good health.

This chain links TRBV10-3 with TRBJ2-7; 14 positions agree with TRBD2. V was pared by 4 bases and J by 5 bases, with 1 base of the junction left unmatched. The CDR3 covers 14 residues. Per the germline V gene, CDR1 is ENHRY and CDR2 is SYGVKD. The CDR3 DNA is TGTGCCATCAGTGTGGGACTAGCGGGGGACGAGCAGTACTTC. Translation gives CAISVGLAGDEQYF.

This clone was seen only once. This rearrangement joins TRBV27 to TRBJ1-3; TRBD1 is a possible D gene (5 bases). Trimming removed 5 bases at V and 0 bases at J, with 8 bases between. Per the germline V gene, CDR1 is MNHEY and CDR2 is SMNVEV (reference sequence). The CDR3 loop spans 14 amino acids. Here the CDR3 reads CASSTGGSGNTIYF. The DNA of the CDR3 is TGTGCCAGCAGTACAGGAGGCTCTGGAAACACCATATATTTT.

The chain couples TRBV29-1 to TRBJ1-1, with TRBD1 matching 10 bases. Trimming cost V 4 bases and J 10 bases; bases outside gene matches: 9. Germline values: CDR1 SQVTM, CDR2 ANQGSEA. The CDR3 sequence is 13 residues long. CDR3 nucleotide sequence: TGCAGCGTTGCATTCGGGACAGGGGTGGCAGCTTTCTTT. Protein: CSVAFGTGVAAFF.

V gene TRBV19 combines with J gene TRBJ1-5; D is unresolved. V lost 0 bases and J lost 4, with 13 bases in between. The CDR3 runs 16 residues. Germline loops: CDR1 LNHDA, CDR2 SQIVND (reference sequence). The DNA of the CDR3 is TGTGCCAGTAGTATAGAGGCACGTTCCCTGAATCAGCCCCAGCATTTT. Translated: CASSIEARSLNQPQHF.

The chain joins TRBV6-6 to TRBJ1-2, with a possible D match to TRBD1 (5 bases). The CDR3 length is 13 residues. Germline V lookup: CDR1 MNHNY, CDR2 SVGAGI (reference sequence). Trimming removed 7 bases at V and 2 bases at J, with 11 bases between. The CDR3 loop is CASIVRGNYGYTF. CDR3 coding DNA: TGTGCCAGCATCGTACGGGGGAACTATGGCTACACCTTC.

V gene TRBV7-2 combines with J gene TRBJ2-7; TRBD1 might be the D (6 bases). This CDR3 has 13 amino acids. Germline V gene sequence: CDR1 SGHTA, CDR2 FQGNSA. V lost 2 bases and J lost 2, with 7 bases in between. The CDR3 nucleotides read TGTGCCAGCAGCTTACAGGGGACCTACGAGCAGTACTTC. It encodes CASSLQGTYEQYF.

J is TRBJ2-3 and V is TRBV11-2, with D uncertain. The V gene's germline CDR1 is SGHAT and CDR2 FQNNGV. The CDR3 spans 15 residues. Deletions cut 5 bases from V and 0 bases from J, with 12 bases between. In nucleotides, the CDR3 is TGTGCCAGCAGCCCCCGTGCCTCTAGCACAGATACGCAGTATTTT. Protein: CASSPRASSTDTQYF.

This clone was seen only once. The chain joins TRBV5-1 to TRBJ1-2; D is undetermined. The CDR3 loop spans 13 amino acids. V was cut by 0 bases and J by 5 bases, with 8 bases left in between. Germline CDR1 and CDR2: SGHRS and YFSETQ. The CDR3 bases are TGCGCCAGCAGCTTGGACAGAGTATATGGCTACACCTTC. Encoded protein: CASSLDRVYGYTF.

The chain recombines TRBV7-8 with TRBJ1-5; D remains unclear. The CDR3 runs 14 residues. Germline V lookup: CDR1 SGHVS, CDR2 FQNEAQ. V lost 2 bases to trimming and J lost 5 bases, with 10 bases between them. In DNA form, the CDR3 reads TGTGCCAGCAGCTTAAAGGCCAGTGATCAGCCCCAGCATTTT. Protein product: CASSLKASDQPQHF.

The chain recombines TRBV24-1 with TRBJ2-3, with 9 positions matching TRBD2. This CDR3 is 16 amino acids long. Germline CDR1 and CDR2: KGHDR and SFDVKD. V dropped 4 bases and J dropped 2; count of bases not matched to a gene: 6. As DNA, the CDR3 is TGTGCCACCAGTGACTTAGCGGGGGTGAACACAGATACGCAGTATTTT. It codes for CATSDLAGVNTDTQYF.

The chain uses TRBV6-5 and TRBJ1-3; 7 bases align to TRBD1. Germline V gives CDR1 MNHEY, CDR2 SVGAGI. The V segment lost 6 bases and the J segment 3 bases; nucleotides outside the gene matches: 5. The CDR3 has 14 amino acids. CDR3 loop: CASSLQGFGNTIYF. The CDR3 DNA follows: TGTGCCAGCAGCCTACAGGGGTTTGGAAACACCATATATTTT.

CDR3 nucleotide sequence: TGTGCCACCTCCTGGGGGGTGAACACTGAAGCTTTCTTT. Translated: CATSWGVNTEAFF. The chain recombines TRBV7-2 with TRBJ1-1; weak D call: TRBD1 (5 bases). The germline V and J ends were trimmed by 10 bases and 0 bases, with 12 bases remaining between them. CDR1 is SGHTA and CDR2 is FQGNSA in the germline V gene. The CDR3 spans 13 residues. The whole variable domain, filled in from reference TRBV7-2 and TRBJ1-1, reads GAGVSQSPSNKVTEKGKDVELRCDPISGHTALYWYRQSLGQGLEFLIYFQGNSAPDKSGLPSDRFSAERTGGSVSTLTIQRTQQEDSAVYLCATSWGVNTEAFFGQGTRLTVV.

This rearrangement joins TRBV7-3 to TRBJ2-1, with TRBD2 as a possible D gene (6 bases). Germline assignment: CDR1 SGHTA and CDR2 FQGTGA. Trimming shortened V by 1 base and J by 9 bases, and 13 bases separated the two germline ends. This CDR3 is built from 14 residues. This CDR3 reads CASSLRGGDGEQFF. The CDR3 nucleotides are TGTGCCAGCAGCTTAAGGGGCGGGGACGGTGAGCAGTTCTTC.

This chain uses TRBV15 with TRBJ2-3, with D hard to call. The CDR3 covers 14 residues. Germline CDR1 is LNHNV and CDR2 is YYDKDF (reference sequence). The V end was cut by 5 bases, the J end by 1 base, with 10 bases between. The CDR3 loop is CATSAHQGTDTQYF. The CDR3 bases are TGTGCCACCAGCGCACACCAAGGCACAGATACGCAGTATTTT.

The sample holds a few counts of this clone. The chain carries TRBV6-5 and TRBJ2-2; D gene unclear. There are 14 residues in the CDR3. V lost 3 bases to trimming and J lost 0 bases, with 5 bases between them. Germline V gives CDR1 MNHEY, CDR2 SVGAGI. The CDR3 protein is CASSYGANTGELFF. The CDR3, as DNA: TGTGCCAGCAGTTATGGGGCGAACACCGGGGAGCTGTTTTTT.

The V call is TRBV6-5, the J call TRBJ1-6, with D tentatively TRBD1 (6 bases). CDR3 length: 15 amino acids. Trimming took off 6 bases at V and 8 bases at J, with 17 bases between the two ends. The V gene's germline CDR1 is MNHEY and CDR2 SVGAGI. CDR3 sequence: CASSLLTGSDSPLHF. CDR3 coding DNA: TGTGCCAGCAGCTTACTTACAGGGTCGGATTCACCCCTCCACTTT.

The chain is built from TRBV5-4 and TRBJ1-1; D uncertain. CDR3 length equals 12 residues. Trimming took off 0 bases at V and 10 bases at J, with 10 bases between the two ends. CDR1 is SGHNT and CDR2 is YYREEE in the germline V gene (reference sequence). This CDR3 reads CASSLDSLGAFF. CDR3 in DNA: TGTGCCAGCAGCTTGGATTCTTTAGGAGCTTTCTTT.

V and J are TRBV9 and TRBJ2-2, with a weak D call TRBD1 (6 bases). V was trimmed by 0 bases and J by 6 bases, leaving 12 bases between them. The CDR3 is made up of 15 amino acids. The germline gives CDR1 SGDLS, CDR2 YYNGEE. CDR3 sequence (DNA): TGTGCCAGCAGCGTAGAAGGGGGAAGGGCCGGGGAGCTGTTTTTT. Residues: CASSVEGGRAGELFF.

This clone was detected ten times or more. The genes are TRBV30 and TRBJ1-5; no definite D call. Germline CDR1 and CDR2: GTSNPN and SVGIG (reference sequence). The V gene lost 2 bases and the J gene lost 0 bases, with 5 bases spanning the gap. The CDR3 contains 13 residues. The CDR3: CAWSLVSNQPQHF. CDR3 DNA: TGTGCCTGGAGTTTGGTTAGCAATCAGCCCCAGCATTTT.

The chain carries TRBV7-2 and TRBJ2-2, with 10 bases aligning to TRBD2. With V trimmed by 2 bases and J by 4 bases, 4 bases remained unmatched. This CDR3 spans 16 amino acids. Germline V lookup: CDR1 SGHTA, CDR2 FQGNSA. CDR3 in DNA: TGTGCCAGCAGCTTAATTAGCGGGAGGTCCACCGGGGAGCTGTTTTTT. This sequence encodes CASSLISGRSTGELFF.

This clone showed up just a few times. The gene calls are TRBV3-1 (or the pseudogene TRBV3-2) and TRBJ2-7; no clear D. The CDR3 extends over 11 amino acids. CDR1 is LGHDT and CDR2 is YNNKEL in the germline V gene (reference sequence). Trimming pared 6 bases from V and 3 bases from J, leaving 6 bases between. The CDR3 loop reads CASSNNYEQYF. The DNA for the CDR3 is TGTGCCAGCAGTAACAACTACGAGCAGTACTTC.

The chain joins TRBV28 to TRBJ1-2; a weak D match, TRBD1 (6 bases). Germline CDR1 MDHEN, CDR2 SYDVKM. The length of the CDR3 is 12 residues. V was clipped by 10 bases and J by 7 bases, with 16 bases between them. CDR3 DNA: TGTGCCACTCCACAGGGACGGGGTGGCTACACCTTC. Residues: CATPQGRGGYTF.

On this clone: The same CDR3 is also encoded by other DNA sequences in this sample. This CDR3 is CASSLDRDQPQHF. The CDR3 DNA follows: TGCGCCAGCAGCTTGGACAGGGATCAGCCCCAGCATTTT. The rearrangement joins TRBV5-1 to TRBJ1-5; perhaps TRBD1 as D (6 bases). V was clipped by 0 bases and J by 5 bases, with 6 bases between them. The CDR3 length is 13 residues. From germline, CDR1 is SGHRS and CDR2 YFSETQ.

The rearrangement joins TRBV3-1 (or the pseudogene TRBV3-2) to TRBJ2-6, with a possible D match to TRBD1 (6 bases). CDR1 LGHDT and CDR2 YNNKEL come from the germline V gene (reference sequence). V lost 6 bases to trimming and J lost 0 bases, with 12 bases between them. The CDR3 covers 16 residues. DNA for the CDR3: TGTGCCAGCAGAAGAGGACAGAGCTCTGGGGCCAACGTCCTGACTTTC. This encodes CASRRGQSSGANVLTF.

The chain links TRBV11-1 to TRBJ2-1, with TRBD2 matching 10 bases. The CDR3 totals 16 residues. The V and J ends lost 1 base and 1 base, in that order; junction bases with no gene match: 1. Germline CDR1 reads SGHAT; CDR2 reads FQDESV (reference sequence). The CDR3 DNA is TGTGCCAGCAGCTTAGAGCGGGGGGGATCCTACAATGAGCAGTTCTTC. Amino acid sequence: CASSLERGGSYNEQFF.

The chain couples TRBV28 to TRBJ2-2; the match to TRBD1 covers 7 bases. Trimming took 7 bases from V and 9 from J; bases not matched to a gene: 11. This CDR3 has 14 amino acids. Germline V gene lookup returns CDR1 MDHEN and CDR2 SYDVKM. This chain's CDR3 is CASTSETGSRELFF. The DNA of the CDR3 is TGTGCCAGCACCTCAGAGACAGGGAGTAGGGAGCTGTTTTTT.

V usage is TRBV7-9 and J usage is TRBJ2-1; 7 bases line up with TRBD2. The CDR3 contains 15 residues. CDR1 and CDR2 (germline): SEHNR, FQNEAQ (reference sequence). V was pared by 7 bases and J by 2 bases, with 8 bases of the junction left unmatched. For the CDR3, the DNA is TGTGCCAGCACCCGAAGCGGGGTGACCTACAATGAGCAGTTCTTC. Protein sequence: CASTRSGVTYNEQFF.

The CDR3 sequence: CASSPTDTVLLYEQYF. CDR3 nucleotide sequence: TGTGCCAGCAGCCCGACAGATACTGTTCTCCTGTACGAGCAGTACTTC. This sequence joins TRBV7-2 and TRBJ2-7; possibly TRBD1 for D (5 bases). CDR3 length equals 16 residues. CDR1 is SGHTA and CDR2 is FQGNSA in the germline V gene. Trimming removed 5 bases at V and 4 bases at J, with 21 bases between.

This clone has only a few counts. The chain's CDR3 is CASRPGTAGGYEQYF. In DNA form, the CDR3 reads TGTGCCAGCAGACCGGGGACAGCGGGTGGGTACGAGCAGTACTTC. V and J are TRBV28 and TRBJ2-7, with D perhaps TRBD1 (7 bases). V gave up 6 bases and J gave up 4 bases, with 19 bases separating them. This CDR3 spans 15 amino acids. Germline CDR1 reads MDHEN; CDR2 reads SYDVKM.

This chain joins TRBV30 and TRBJ2-3, with a possible D match to TRBD1 (5 bases). The V end was cut by 3 bases, the J end by 4 bases, with 14 bases between. This CDR3 is built from 14 residues. Germline-derived CDR1 and CDR2 are GTSNPN and SVGIG (reference sequence). For the CDR3, the DNA is TGTGCCTGGAGCCCTGGGGCCCAGCCAGATACGCAGTATTTT. This codes for CAWSPGAQPDTQYF.